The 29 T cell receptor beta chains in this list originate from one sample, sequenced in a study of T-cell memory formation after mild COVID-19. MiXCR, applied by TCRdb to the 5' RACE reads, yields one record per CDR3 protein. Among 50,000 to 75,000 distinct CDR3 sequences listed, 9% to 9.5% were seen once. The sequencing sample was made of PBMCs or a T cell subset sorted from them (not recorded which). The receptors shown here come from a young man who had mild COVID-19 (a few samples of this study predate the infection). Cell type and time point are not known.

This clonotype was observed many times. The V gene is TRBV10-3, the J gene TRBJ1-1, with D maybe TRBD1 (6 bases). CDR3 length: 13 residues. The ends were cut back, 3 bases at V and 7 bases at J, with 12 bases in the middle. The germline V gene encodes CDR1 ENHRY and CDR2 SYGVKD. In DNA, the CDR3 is TGTGCCATCAGTGATCAGGGGAGAGGTGAAGCTTTCTTT. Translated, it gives CAISDQGRGEAFF.

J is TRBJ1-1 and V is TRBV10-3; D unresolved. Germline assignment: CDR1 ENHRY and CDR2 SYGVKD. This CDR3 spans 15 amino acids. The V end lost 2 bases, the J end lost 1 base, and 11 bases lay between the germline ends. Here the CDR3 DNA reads TGTGCCATCAGTGAGCAAATCTACAAGAACACTGAAGCTTTCTTT. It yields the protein CAISEQIYKNTEAFF.

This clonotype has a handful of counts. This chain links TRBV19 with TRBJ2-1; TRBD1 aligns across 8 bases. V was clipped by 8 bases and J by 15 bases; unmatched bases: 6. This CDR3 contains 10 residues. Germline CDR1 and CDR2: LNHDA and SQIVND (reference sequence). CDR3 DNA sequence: TGTGCCAGTCGGGACAGGATACTGTTCTTC. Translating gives CASRDRILFF. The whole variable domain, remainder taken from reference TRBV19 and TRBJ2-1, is DGGITQSPKYLFRKEGQNVTLSCEQNLNHDAMYWYRQDPGQGLRLIYYSQIVNDFQKGDIAEGYSVSREKKESFPLTVTSAQKNPTAFYLCASRDRILFFGPGTRLTVL.

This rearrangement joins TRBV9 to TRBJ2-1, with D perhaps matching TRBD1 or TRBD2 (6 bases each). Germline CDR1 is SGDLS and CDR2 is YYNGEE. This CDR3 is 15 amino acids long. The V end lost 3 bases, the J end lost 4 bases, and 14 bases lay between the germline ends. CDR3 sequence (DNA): TGTGCCAGCAGCGAGGAGGAGGGGACATACAATGAGCAGTTCTTC. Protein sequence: CASSEEEGTYNEQFF.

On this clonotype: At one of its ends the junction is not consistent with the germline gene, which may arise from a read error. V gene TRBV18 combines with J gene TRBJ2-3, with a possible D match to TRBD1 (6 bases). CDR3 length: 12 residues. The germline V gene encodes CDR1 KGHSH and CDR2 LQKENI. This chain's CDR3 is CASSWDTNTQYF. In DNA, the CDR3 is TGTGCCAGCTCTTGGGACACAAATACGCAGTATTTT. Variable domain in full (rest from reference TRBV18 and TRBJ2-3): NAGVMQNPRHLVRRRGQEARLRCSPMKGHSHVYWYRQLPEEGLKFMVYLQKENIIDESGMPKERFSAEFPKEGPSILRIQQVVRGDSAAYFCASSWDTNTQYFGPGTRLTVL.

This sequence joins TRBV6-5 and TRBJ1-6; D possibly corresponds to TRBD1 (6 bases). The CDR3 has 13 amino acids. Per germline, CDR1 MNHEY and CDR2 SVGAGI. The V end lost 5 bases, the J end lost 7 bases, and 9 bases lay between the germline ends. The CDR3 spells CASSDTGNSPLHF. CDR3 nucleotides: TGTGCCAGCAGTGACACAGGGAATTCACCCCTCCACTTT.

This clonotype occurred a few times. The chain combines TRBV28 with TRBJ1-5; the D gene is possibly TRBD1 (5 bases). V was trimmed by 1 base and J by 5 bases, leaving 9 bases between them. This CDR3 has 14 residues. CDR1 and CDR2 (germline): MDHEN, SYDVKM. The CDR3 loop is CASSLLAGHQPQHF. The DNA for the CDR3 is TGTGCCAGCAGTTTATTGGCAGGGCATCAGCCCCAGCATTTT.

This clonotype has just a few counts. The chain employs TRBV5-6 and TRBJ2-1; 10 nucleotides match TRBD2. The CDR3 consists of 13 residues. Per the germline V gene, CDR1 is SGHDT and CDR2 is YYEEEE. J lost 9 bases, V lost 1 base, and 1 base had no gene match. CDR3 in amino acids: CASSLLAGGEQFF. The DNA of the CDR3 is TGTGCCAGCAGCTTGTTAGCGGGAGGTGAGCAGTTCTTC.

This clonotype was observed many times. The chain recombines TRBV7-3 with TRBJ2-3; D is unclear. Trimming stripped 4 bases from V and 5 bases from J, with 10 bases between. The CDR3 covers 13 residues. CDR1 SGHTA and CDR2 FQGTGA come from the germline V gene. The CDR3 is CASSSGPIDTQYF. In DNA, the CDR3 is TGTGCCAGCAGCTCCGGACCCATAGATACGCAGTATTTT.

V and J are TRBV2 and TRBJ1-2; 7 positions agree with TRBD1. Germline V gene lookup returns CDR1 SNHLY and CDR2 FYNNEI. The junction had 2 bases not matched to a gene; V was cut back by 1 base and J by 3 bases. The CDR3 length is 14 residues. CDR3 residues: CASSEGGQHYGYTF. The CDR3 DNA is TGTGCCAGCAGTGAAGGGGGACAGCACTATGGCTACACCTTC.

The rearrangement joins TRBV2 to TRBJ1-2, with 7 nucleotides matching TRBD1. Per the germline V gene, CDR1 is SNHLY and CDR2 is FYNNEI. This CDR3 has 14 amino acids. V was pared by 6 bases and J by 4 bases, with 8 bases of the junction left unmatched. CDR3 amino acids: CASSPTGTVYGYTF. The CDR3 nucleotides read TGTGCCAGCAGCCCTACTGGGACAGTCTATGGCTACACCTTC.

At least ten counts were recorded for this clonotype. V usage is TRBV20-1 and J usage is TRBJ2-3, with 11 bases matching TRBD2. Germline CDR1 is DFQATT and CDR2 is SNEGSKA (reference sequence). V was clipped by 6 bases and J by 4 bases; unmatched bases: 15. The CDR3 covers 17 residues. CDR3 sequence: CSAMSIAGGPVPDTQYF. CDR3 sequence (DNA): TGCAGTGCAATGAGTATAGCGGGGGGGCCGGTACCAGATACGCAGTATTTT.

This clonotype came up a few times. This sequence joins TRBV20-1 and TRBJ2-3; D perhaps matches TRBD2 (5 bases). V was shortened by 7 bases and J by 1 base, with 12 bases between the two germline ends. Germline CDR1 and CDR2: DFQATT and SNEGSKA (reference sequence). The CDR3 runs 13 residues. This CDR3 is CSVPTTGTDTQYF. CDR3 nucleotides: TGCAGTGTCCCGACTACTGGCACAGATACGCAGTATTTT.

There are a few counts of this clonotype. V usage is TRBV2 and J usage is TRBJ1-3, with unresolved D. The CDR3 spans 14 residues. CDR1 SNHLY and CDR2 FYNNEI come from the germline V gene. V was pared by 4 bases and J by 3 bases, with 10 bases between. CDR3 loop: CASSARGYGNTIYF. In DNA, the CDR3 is TGTGCCAGCAGTGCCCGGGGATATGGAAACACCATATATTTT.

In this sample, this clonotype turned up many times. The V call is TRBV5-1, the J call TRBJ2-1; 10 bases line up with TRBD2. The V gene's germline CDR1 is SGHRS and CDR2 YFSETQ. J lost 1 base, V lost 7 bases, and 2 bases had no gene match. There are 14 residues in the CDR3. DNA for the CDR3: TGCGCCAGCGGACTAGCGGCGTCCTACAATGAGCAGTTCTTC. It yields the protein CASGLAASYNEQFF.

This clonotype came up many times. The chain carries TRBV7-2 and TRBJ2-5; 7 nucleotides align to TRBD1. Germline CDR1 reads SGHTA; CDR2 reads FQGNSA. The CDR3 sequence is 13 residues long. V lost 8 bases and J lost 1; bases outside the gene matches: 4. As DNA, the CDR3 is TGTGCCAGCTGCCCAGGGGGCCAAGAGACCCAGTACTTC. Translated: CASCPGGQETQYF.

The CDR3 bases are TGTGCCACCACCGGCGGCCTTCCTTTTAACTATGGCTACACCTTC. Its protein is CATTGGLPFNYGYTF. This chain connects TRBV19 to TRBJ1-2; D is uncertain. CDR1 and CDR2 from the germline V gene are LNHDA and SQIVND (reference sequence). The CDR3 has 15 residues. V lost 10 bases and J lost 1, with 19 bases in between.

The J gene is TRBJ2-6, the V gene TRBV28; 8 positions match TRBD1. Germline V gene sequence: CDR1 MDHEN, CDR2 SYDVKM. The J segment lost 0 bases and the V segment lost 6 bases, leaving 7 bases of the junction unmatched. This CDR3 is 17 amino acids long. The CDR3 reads CASRSGQGFSGANVLTF. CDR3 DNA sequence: TGTGCCAGCAGGTCCGGACAGGGATTCTCTGGGGCCAACGTCCTGACTTTC.

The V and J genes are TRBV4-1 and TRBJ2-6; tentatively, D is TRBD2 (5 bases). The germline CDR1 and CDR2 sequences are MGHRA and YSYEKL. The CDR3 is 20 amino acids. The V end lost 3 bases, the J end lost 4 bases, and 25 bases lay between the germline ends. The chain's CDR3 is CASSQDLTGLRRAGANVLTF. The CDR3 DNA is TGCGCCAGCAGCCAGGACCTTACTGGGCTCCGGCGGGCCGGGGCCAACGTCCTGACTTTC.

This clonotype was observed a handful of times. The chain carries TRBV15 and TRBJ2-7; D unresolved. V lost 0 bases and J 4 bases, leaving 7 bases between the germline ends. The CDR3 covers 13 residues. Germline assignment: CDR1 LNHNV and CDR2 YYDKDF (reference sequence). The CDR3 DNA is TGTGCCACCAGCAGAGATCGTGTGTACGAGCAGTACTTC. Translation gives CATSRDRVYEQYF.

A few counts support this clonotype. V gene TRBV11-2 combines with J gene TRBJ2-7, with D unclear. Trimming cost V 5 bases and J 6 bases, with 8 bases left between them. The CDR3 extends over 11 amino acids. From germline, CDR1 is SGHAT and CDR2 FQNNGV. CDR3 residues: CASSPTVEQYF. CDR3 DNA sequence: TGTGCCAGCAGCCCGACGGTCGAGCAGTACTTC.

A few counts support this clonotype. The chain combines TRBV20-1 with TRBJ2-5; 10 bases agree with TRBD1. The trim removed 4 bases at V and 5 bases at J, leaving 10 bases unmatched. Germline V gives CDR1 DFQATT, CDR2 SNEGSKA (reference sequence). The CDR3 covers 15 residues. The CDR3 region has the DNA TGCAGTGCTACCTCCGGGACAGGGGCCGGGGAGACCCAGTACTTC. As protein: CSATSGTGAGETQYF.

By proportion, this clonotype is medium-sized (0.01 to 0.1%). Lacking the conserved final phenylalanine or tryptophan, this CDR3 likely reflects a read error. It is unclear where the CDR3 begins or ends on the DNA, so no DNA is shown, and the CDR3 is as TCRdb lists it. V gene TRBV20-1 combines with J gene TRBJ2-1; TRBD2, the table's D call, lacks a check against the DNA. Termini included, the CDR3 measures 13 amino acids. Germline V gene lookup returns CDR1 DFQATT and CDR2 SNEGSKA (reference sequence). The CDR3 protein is CSASLPHLAGGLL.

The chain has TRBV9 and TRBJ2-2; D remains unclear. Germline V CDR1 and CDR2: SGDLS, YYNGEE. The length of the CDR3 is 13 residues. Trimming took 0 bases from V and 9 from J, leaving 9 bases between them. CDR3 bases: TGTGCCAGCAGCGTAGATGGGGTCCGGGAGCTGTTTTTT. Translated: CASSVDGVRELFF.

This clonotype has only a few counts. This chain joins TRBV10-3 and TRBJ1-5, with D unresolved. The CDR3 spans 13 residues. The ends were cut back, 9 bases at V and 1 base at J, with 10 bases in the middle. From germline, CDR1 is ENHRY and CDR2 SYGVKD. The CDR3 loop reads CAIRQDSNQPQHF. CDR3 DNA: TGTGCCATAAGACAAGACAGCAATCAGCCCCAGCATTTT.

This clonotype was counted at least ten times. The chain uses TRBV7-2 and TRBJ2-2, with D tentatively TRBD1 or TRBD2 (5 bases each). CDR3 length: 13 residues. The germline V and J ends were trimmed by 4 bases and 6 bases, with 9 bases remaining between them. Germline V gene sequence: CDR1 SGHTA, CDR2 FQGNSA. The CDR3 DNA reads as TGTGCCAGCAGCTCTGGGACGCCCGGGGAGCTGTTTTTT. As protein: CASSSGTPGELFF.

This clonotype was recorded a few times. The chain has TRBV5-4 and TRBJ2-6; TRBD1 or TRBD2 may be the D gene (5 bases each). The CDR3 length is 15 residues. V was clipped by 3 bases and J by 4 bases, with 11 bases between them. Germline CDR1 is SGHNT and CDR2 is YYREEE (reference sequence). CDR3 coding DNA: TGTGCCAGCAGCTCGGGGACCGAAGGGGCCAACGTCCTGACTTTC. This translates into CASSSGTEGANVLTF.

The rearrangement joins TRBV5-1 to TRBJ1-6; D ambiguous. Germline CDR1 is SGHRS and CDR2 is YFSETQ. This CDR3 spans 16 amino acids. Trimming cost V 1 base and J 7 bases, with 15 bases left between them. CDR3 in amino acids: CASSLLGGRANSPLHF. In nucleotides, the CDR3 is TGCGCCAGCAGCTTGCTCGGAGGGAGGGCAAATTCACCCCTCCACTTT.

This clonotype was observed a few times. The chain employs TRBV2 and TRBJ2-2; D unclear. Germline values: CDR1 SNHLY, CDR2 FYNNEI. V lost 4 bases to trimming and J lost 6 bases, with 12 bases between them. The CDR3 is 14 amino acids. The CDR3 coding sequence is TGTGCCAGCAGTGGTTTGACCGCCGCCGGGGAGCTGTTTTTT. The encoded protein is CASSGLTAAGELFF.